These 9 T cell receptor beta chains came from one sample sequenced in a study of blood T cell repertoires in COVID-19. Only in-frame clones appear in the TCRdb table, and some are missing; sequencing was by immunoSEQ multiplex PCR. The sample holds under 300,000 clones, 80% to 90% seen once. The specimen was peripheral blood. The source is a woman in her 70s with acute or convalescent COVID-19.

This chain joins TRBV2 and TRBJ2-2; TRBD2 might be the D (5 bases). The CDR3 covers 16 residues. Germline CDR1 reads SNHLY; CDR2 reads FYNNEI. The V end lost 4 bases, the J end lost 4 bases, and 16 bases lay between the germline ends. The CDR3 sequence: CASSGVRGRGTGELFF. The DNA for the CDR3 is TGTGCCAGCAGTGGCGTTCGGGGTCGGGGCACCGGGGAGCTGTTTTTT.

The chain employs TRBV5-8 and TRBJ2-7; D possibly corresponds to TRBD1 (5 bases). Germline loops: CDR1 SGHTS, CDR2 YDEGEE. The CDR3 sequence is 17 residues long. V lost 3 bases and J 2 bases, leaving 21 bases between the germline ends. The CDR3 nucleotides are TGTGCCAGCAGCTCCTTTTCGGGCAGGGCAGCCCCCTACGAGCAGTACTTC. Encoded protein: CASSSFSGRAAPYEQYF.

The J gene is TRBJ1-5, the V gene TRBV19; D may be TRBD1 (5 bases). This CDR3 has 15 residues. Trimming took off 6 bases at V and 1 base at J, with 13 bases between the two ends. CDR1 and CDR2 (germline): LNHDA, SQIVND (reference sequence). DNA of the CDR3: TGTGCCAGTAGCCGCGGACAACCCAGCAATCAGCCCCAGCATTTT. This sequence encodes CASSRGQPSNQPQHF.

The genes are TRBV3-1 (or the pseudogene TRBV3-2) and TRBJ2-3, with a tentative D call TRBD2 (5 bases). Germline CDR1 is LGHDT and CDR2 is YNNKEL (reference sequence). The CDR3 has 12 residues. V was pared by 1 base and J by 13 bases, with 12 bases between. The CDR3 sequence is CASSQARGREYF. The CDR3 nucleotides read TGTGCCAGCAGCCAAGCACGAGGGCGTGAGTATTTT.

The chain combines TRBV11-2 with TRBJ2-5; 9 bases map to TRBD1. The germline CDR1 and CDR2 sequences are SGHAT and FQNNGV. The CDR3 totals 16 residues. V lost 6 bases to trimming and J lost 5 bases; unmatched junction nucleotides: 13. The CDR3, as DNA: TGTGCCAGCAGGGGGCGACGGACAGGGGCTGGGGAGACCCAGTACTTC. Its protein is CASRGRRTGAGETQYF. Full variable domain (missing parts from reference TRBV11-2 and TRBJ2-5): EAGVAQSPRYKIIEKRQSVAFWCNPISGHATLYWYQQILGQGPKLLIQFQNNGVVDDSQLPKDRFSAERLKGVDSTLKIQPAKLEDSAVYLCASRGRRTGAGETQYFGPGTRLLVL.

The CDR3 DNA reads TGTGCCAGCAGTGAAGACACTAACTATGGCTACACCTTC. The encoded protein is CASSEDTNYGYTF. The gene calls are TRBV6-1 and TRBJ1-2; D gene unclear. The germline V and J ends were trimmed by 1 base and 0 bases, with 3 bases remaining between them. Germline V gene lookup returns CDR1 MNHNS and CDR2 SASEGT. This CDR3 contains 13 residues.

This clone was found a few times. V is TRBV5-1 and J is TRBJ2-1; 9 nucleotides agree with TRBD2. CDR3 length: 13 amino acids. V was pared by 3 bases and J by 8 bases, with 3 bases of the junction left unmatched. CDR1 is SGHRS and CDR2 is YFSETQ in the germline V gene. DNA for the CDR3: TGCGCCAGCAGCTCCGGGACTAGCCATGAGCAGTTCTTC. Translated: CASSSGTSHEQFF. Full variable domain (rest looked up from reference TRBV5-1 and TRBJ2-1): KAGVTQTPRYLIKTRGQQVTLSCSPISGHRSVSWYQQTPGQGLQFLFEYFSETQRNKGNFPGRFSGRQFSNSRSEMNVSTLELGDSALYLCASSSGTSHEQFFGPGTRLTVL.

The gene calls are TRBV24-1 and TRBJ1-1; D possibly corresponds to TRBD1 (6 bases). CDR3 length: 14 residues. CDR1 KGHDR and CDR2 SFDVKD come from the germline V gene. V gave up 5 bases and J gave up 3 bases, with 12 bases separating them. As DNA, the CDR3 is TGTGCCACCAGTGGGGGGGGGCACTACACTGAAGCTTTCTTT. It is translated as CATSGGGHYTEAFF.

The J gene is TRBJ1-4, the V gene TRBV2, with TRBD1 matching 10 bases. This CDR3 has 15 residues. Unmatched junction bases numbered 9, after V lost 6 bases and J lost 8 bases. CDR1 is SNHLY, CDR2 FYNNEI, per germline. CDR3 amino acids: CASREWTGGGEKLFF. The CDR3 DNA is TGTGCCAGCAGAGAATGGACAGGGGGTGGCGAAAAACTGTTTTTT.